This record concerns one TCR beta chain sequence. Its cognate antigen is unknown. Per the germline V gene, CDR1 is KGHDR and CDR2 is SFDVKD. This CDR3 contains 16 residues. V was pared by 4 bases and J by 8 bases, with 19 bases between. The record originates from a study of blood T cells in healthy people across ages. General observations from the study: Among T cells, TCR beta diversity per million cells dropped roughly linearly as age rose. Estimates based on one million T cells were treated as lower bounds.

Combining a sample-barcoded 5' primer with a J-beta primer mix, a second PCR ran for about 7 to 11 cycles. TCRdb independently ran MiXCR on the 5' RACE reads; one entry per CDR3 protein. The repertoire includes some 750,000 distinct CDR3 sequences, about a fifth of them detected once, and 22% sits in the top ten. Sequencing input: blood. The chain joins TRBV24-1 to TRBJ1-4; tentatively, D is TRBD1 (5 bases). The TCR originated in a man between 70 and 80 years old in good health. CDR3 loop: CATSDAGTAGGEKLFF. The CDR3 coding sequence is TGTGCCACCAGTGACGCAGGGACCGCCGGCGGGGAAAAACTGTTTTTT.